Reported below is one TCR beta chain. The antigen is undetermined. The data were obtained in a study of cytomegalovirus exposure and HLA in healthy donors. The primer mix had 60 Vbeta and 13 Jbeta primers. Sequenced by immunoSEQ multiplex PCR; TCRdb stores in-frame clones only, minus some. This sample yields 180,000 or so clones, of which 82% are seen a single time; about 1.5% belongs to the top ten. Study-level findings and limits: Published work reported that the classifier diagnosed cytomegalovirus status with high specificity and sensitivity. In a later analysis, 15,000 to 20,000 TCR beta sequences were associated with HLA alleles at 0.05 false discovery rate.

Per germline, CDR1 SGHDN and CDR2 FVKESK. The CDR3 spans 14 residues. V was cut by 9 bases and J by 3 bases, with 18 bases left in between. The sequenced material came from PBMCs. This receptor was obtained from a male donor in good health and CMV-seronegative. The chain carries TRBV14 and TRBJ2-7; D ambiguous. CDR3 DNA sequence: TGTGCCAGGCACCTAGGCATCTCCCTCTACGAGCAGTACTTC. Protein sequence: CARHLGISLYEQYF.